Presented here are 15 T cell receptor beta chains from one specimen sequenced in a study of cytomegalovirus exposure and HLA in healthy donors. Using immunoSEQ multiplex PCR, the repertoire was profiled, and TCRdb retains in-frame clones only, with some absent. The sample lists approximately 54,000 clones, roughly 87% occurring once. The sample was PBMCs. The receptors here all came from a woman between 18 and 30 years old in good health and CMV-seropositive.

The chain has TRBV5-1 and TRBJ2-2; a possible D gene is TRBD2 (6 bases). CDR1 and CDR2 from the germline V gene are SGHRS and YFSETQ. The V end lost 4 bases, the J end lost 2 bases, and 12 bases lay between the germline ends. The length of the CDR3 is 15 residues. CDR3 sequence (DNA): TGCGCCAGCAGCACCGGGACTGATAACACCGGGGAGCTGTTTTTT. This gives the protein CASSTGTDNTGELFF.

The chain links TRBV29-1 to TRBJ1-2, with D maybe TRBD1 (5 bases). Germline CDR1 is SQVTM and CDR2 is ANQGSEA. The CDR3 is 14 residues long. V was clipped by 0 bases and J by 8 bases, with 16 bases between them. The CDR3 spells CSVEDQGEGRGYTF. The CDR3 bases are TGCAGCGTTGAAGATCAAGGGGAAGGGCGAGGCTACACCTTC. The whole variable domain, remainder taken from reference TRBV29-1 and TRBJ1-2, is SAVISQKPSRDICQRGTSLTIQCQVDSQVTMMFWYRQQPGQSLTLIATANQGSEATYESGFVIDKFPISRPNLTFSTLTVSNMSPEDSSIYLCSVEDQGEGRGYTFGSGTRLTVV.

This clone was picked up one time. V usage is TRBV10-2 and J usage is TRBJ2-3; a possible D gene is TRBD2 (5 bases). Germline values: CDR1 WSHSY, CDR2 SAAADI. V lost 5 bases and J lost 0, with 6 bases in between. This CDR3 contains 13 residues. CDR3 amino acids: CASSWTSTDTQYF. CDR3 coding DNA: TGCGCCAGCAGTTGGACTAGCACAGATACGCAGTATTTT.

The rearrangement uses TRBV6-5 and TRBJ1-2, with D possibly being TRBD1 (5 bases). CDR1 and CDR2 (germline): MNHEY, SVGAGI. This CDR3 contains 15 residues. The V gene lost 6 bases and the J gene lost 4 bases, with 18 bases spanning the gap. The CDR3 region is CASRQRGGRGYGYTF. CDR3 nucleotides: TGTGCCAGCAGGCAACGGGGGGGACGGGGCTATGGCTACACCTTC.

This clone came up once. The chain couples TRBV7-2 to TRBJ2-1, with 10 bases that match TRBD1. V lost 5 bases to trimming and J lost 2 bases; unmatched junction nucleotides: 9. The length of the CDR3 is 17 residues. Germline V lookup: CDR1 SGHTA, CDR2 FQGNSA. DNA for the CDR3: TGTGCCAGCAGCCTAGTTGACAGGGGGCGCCCCTACAATGAGCAGTTCTTC. Protein product: CASSLVDRGRPYNEQFF.

V is TRBV10-1 and J is TRBJ2-3; a weak D match, TRBD1 (6 bases). V was trimmed by 3 bases and J by 3 bases, leaving 19 bases between them. This CDR3 comprises 17 residues. Germline assignment: CDR1 WNHNN and CDR2 SYGVQD (reference sequence). This CDR3 reads CASSDLTGRTATDTQYF. The CDR3 DNA reads as TGCGCCAGCAGTGACCTGACAGGTAGAACTGCGACAGATACGCAGTATTTT.

This rearrangement joins TRBV19 to TRBJ2-7, with 11 bases aligning to TRBD1. This CDR3 has 15 residues. Germline V gene lookup returns CDR1 LNHDA and CDR2 SQIVND (reference sequence). The V segment lost 1 base and the J segment 3 bases; nucleotides outside the gene matches: 2. This chain's CDR3 is CASSIAGQGGYEQYF. For the CDR3, the DNA is TGTGCCAGTAGTATAGCGGGACAGGGGGGCTACGAGCAGTACTTC.

J is TRBJ2-7 and V is TRBV6-1; D is possibly TRBD1 (7 bases). With 3 bases removed from V and 3 bases from J, the gap between germline ends came to 15 bases. Per germline, CDR1 MNHNS and CDR2 SASEGT. The CDR3 consists of 15 residues. The CDR3 loop is CASSEGGQAYYEQYF. Here the CDR3 DNA reads TGTGCCAGCAGTGAGGGAGGACAGGCCTACTACGAGCAGTACTTC.

This sequence joins TRBV27 and TRBJ1-5; 7 nucleotides agree with TRBD1. The CDR3 runs to 18 residues. Trimming cost V 0 bases and J 2 bases; bases outside gene matches: 10. The germline V gene has CDR1 MNHEY and CDR2 SMNVEV (reference sequence). Here the CDR3 DNA reads TGTGCCAGCAGTTTATCACCACCACGTCAGGGGGGCAATCAGCCCCAGCATTTT. Translated: CASSLSPPRQGGNQPQHF.

This clone was counted once. The gene calls are TRBV2 and TRBJ2-5, with a possible D match to TRBD2 (6 bases). Looked up from germline, CDR1 is SNHLY and CDR2 is FYNNEI. The germline V and J ends were trimmed by 0 bases and 4 bases, with 9 bases remaining between them. This CDR3 comprises 14 residues. CDR3 coding DNA: TGTGCCAGCAGTGAAGCGCTGGGGGGAGAGACCCAGTACTTC. Protein: CASSEALGGETQYF.

The CDR3 nucleotides read TGTGCCAGCAGCGTAGCAACCGGACAGAAGAACACAGATACGCAGTATTTT. Translation gives CASSVATGQKNTDTQYF. The gene calls are TRBV9 and TRBJ2-3; D is possibly TRBD1 (6 bases). CDR1 and CDR2 (germline): SGDLS, YYNGEE. CDR3 length equals 17 residues. The V gene lost 0 bases and the J gene lost 2 bases, with 16 bases spanning the gap.

The DNA of the CDR3 is TGTGCCAGCAACGTAGCCCAAACAGATACGCAGTATTTT. Translation gives CASNVAQTDTQYF. The rearrangement uses TRBV6-1 and TRBJ2-3, with D uncertain. The V end lost 7 bases, the J end lost 3 bases, and 11 bases lay between the germline ends. Germline CDR1 and CDR2: MNHNS and SASEGT. This CDR3 comprises 13 residues.

V is TRBV7-3 and J is TRBJ2-5; weak D call: TRBD2 (6 bases). Germline-derived CDR1 and CDR2 are SGHTA and FQGTGA. CDR3 length: 13 amino acids. V was pared by 1 base and J by 5 bases, with 8 bases between. CDR3 region: CASSLISGETQYF. The CDR3 nucleotides read TGTGCCAGCAGCTTAATTAGCGGCGAGACCCAGTACTTC.

The V call is TRBV7-3, the J call TRBJ2-1; the match to TRBD2 covers 15 bases. V shed 4 bases and J 7 bases; nucleotides not matched to a gene: 2. CDR1 and CDR2 from the germline V gene are SGHTA and FQGTGA. This CDR3 has 15 residues. CDR3: CASSWTSGGANEQFF. Written as DNA, the CDR3 is TGTGCCAGCAGCTGGACTAGCGGGGGGGCAAATGAGCAGTTCTTC.

CDR3 bases: TGTGCCAGCAGTGAAGCGAACGGGCGGGGTCAGCCCCAGCATTTT. This codes for CASSEANGRGQPQHF. The V and J genes are TRBV6-1 and TRBJ1-5, with D unclear. CDR1 and CDR2 (germline): MNHNS, SASEGT. Deletions cut 0 bases from V and 6 bases from J, with 12 bases between. CDR3 length: 15 residues.